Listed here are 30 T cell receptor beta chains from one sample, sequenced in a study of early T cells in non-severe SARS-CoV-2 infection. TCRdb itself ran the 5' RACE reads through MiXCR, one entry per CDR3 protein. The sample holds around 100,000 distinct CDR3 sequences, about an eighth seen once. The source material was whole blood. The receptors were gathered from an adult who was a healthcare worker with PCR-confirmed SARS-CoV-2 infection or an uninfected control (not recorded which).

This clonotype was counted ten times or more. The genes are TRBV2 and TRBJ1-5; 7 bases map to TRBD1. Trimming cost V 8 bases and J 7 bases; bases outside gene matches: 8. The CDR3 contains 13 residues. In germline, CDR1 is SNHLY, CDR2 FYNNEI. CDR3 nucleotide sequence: TGTGCCAGCGGGGGACAGCGTTCCCAGCCCCAGCATTTT. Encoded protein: CASGGQRSQPQHF.

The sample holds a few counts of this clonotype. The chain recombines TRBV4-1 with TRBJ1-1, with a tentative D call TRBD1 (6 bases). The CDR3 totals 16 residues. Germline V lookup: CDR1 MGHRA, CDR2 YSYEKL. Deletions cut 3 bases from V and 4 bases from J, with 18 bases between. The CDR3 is CASSQGYGGVGTEAFF. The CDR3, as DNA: TGCGCCAGCAGCCAGGGTTACGGGGGCGTGGGCACTGAAGCTTTCTTT.

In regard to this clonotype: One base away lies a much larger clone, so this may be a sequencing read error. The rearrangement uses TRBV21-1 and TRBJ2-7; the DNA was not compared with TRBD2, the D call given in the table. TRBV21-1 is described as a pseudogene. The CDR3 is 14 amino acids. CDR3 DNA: TGTGCCAGCGTAATAGCGGGAGGGAGGAACGAGCAGTACTTC. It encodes CASVIAGGRNEQYF.

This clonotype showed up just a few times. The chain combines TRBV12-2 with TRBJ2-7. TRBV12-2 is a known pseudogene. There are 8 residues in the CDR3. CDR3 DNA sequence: TGTGCAAGTCGCCCTGACTACTTC. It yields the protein CASRPDYF.

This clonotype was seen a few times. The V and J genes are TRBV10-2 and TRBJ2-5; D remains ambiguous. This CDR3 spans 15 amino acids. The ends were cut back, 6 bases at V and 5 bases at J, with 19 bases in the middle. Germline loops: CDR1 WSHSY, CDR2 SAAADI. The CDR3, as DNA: TGCGCCAGCAGCAGCCCGCATGGAAGAGGCGAGACCCAGTACTTC. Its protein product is CASSSPHGRGETQYF.

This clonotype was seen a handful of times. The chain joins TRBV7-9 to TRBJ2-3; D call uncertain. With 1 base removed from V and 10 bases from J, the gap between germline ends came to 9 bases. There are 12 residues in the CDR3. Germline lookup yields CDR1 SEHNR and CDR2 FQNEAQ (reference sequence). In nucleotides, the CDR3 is TGTGCCAGCAGCTTAGGGGGTGATGCGCAGTATTTT. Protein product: CASSLGGDAQYF.

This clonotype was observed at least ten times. The CDR3 DNA sequence: TGTGCCAGCAGTCCCGACGCGTCACCCCTCCACTTT. Translated: CASSPDASPLHF. The V gene is TRBV12-3 or TRBV12-4, the J gene TRBJ1-6; D is undetermined. The V end was cut by 5 bases, the J end by 10 bases, with 9 bases between. The length of the CDR3 is 12 residues.

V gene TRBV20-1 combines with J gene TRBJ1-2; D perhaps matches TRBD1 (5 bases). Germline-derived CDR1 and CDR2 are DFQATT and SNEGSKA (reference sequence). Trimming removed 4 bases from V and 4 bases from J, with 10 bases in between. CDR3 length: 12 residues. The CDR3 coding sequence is TGCAGTGCTACCGGGACCCTCTATGGCTACACCTTC. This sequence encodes CSATGTLYGYTF.

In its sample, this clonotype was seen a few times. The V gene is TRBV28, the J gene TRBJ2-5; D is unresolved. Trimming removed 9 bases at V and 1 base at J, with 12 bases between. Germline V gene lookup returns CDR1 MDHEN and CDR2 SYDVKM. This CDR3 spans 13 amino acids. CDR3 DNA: TGTGCCAGTAAGACGGAAATCCAAGAGACCCAGTACTTC. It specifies CASKTEIQETQYF.

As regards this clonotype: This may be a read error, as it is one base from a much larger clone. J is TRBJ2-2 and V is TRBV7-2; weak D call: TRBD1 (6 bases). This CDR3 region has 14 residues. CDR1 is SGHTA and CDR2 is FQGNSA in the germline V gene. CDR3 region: CVSSLGHFTGELFF. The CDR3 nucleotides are TGTGTCAGCAGCTTGGGACATTTCACCGGGGAGCTGTTTTTT.

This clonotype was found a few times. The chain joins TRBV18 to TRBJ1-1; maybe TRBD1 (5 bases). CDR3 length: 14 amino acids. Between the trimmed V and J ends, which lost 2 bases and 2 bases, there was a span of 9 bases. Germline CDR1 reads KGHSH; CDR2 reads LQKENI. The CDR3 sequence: CASSPRQSNTEAFF. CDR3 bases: TGTGCCAGCTCACCAAGACAGAGCAACACTGAAGCTTTCTTT.

The CDR3 sequence: CASSEREKLFF. CDR3 in DNA: TGTGCCAGCAGTGAGCGAGAAAAACTGTTTTTT. The chain joins TRBV2 to TRBJ1-4, with D hard to call. The V gene lost 3 bases and the J gene lost 8 bases, with 4 bases spanning the gap. The CDR3 runs 11 residues. CDR1 and CDR2 (germline): SNHLY, FYNNEI.

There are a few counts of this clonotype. The CDR3 sequence is CASSSTLPRTYEQYF. The DNA of the CDR3 is TGTGCCAGCAGTTCGACGTTGCCTAGGACCTACGAGCAGTACTTC. The J gene is TRBJ2-7, the V gene TRBV28; unclear D gene. Germline V lookup: CDR1 MDHEN, CDR2 SYDVKM. V was cut by 4 bases and J by 2 bases, with 15 bases left in between. This CDR3 has 15 amino acids.

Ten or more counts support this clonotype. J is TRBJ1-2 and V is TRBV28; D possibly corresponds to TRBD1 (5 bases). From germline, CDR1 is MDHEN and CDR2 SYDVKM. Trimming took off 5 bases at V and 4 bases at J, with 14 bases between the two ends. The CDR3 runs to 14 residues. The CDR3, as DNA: TGTGCCAGCAGTGGCGGGGGGGGAGCCTATGGCTACACCTTC. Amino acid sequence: CASSGGGGAYGYTF.

CDR3 amino acids: CSAPSGDPKQFF. The CDR3, as DNA: TGCAGTGCCCCGTCGGGGGACCCTAAGCAGTTCTTC. The rearrangement joins TRBV20-1 to TRBJ2-1, with a possible D match to TRBD2 (6 bases). V was shortened by 6 bases and J by 11 bases, with 17 bases between the two germline ends. The CDR3 has 12 residues. From germline, CDR1 is DFQATT and CDR2 SNEGSKA (reference sequence).

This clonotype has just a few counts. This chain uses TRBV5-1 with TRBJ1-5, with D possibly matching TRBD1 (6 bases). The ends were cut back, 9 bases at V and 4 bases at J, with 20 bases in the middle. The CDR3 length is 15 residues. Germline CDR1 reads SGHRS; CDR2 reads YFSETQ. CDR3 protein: CAINTTTGSNQPQHF. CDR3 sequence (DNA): TGCGCCATAAACACAACGACAGGATCAAATCAGCCCCAGCATTTT.

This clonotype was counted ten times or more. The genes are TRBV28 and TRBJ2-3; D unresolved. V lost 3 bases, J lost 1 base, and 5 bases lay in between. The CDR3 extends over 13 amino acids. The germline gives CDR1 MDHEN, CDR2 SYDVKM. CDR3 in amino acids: CASSLYGTDTQYF. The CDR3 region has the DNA TGTGCCAGCAGTTTGTACGGCACAGATACGCAGTATTTT.

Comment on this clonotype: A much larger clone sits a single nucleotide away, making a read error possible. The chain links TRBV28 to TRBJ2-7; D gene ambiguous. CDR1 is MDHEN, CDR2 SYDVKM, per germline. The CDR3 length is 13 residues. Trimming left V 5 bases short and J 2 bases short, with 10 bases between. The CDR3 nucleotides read TGTGCCAGCAGTCGGCACAGTCCCTACGAGCAGTACTTC. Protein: CASSRHSPYEQYF.

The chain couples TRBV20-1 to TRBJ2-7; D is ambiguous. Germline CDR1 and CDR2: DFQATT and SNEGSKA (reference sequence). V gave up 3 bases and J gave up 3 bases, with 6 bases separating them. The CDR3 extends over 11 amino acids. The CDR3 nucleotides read TGCAGTGCTAGTGACGTCTACGAGCAGTACTTC. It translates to CSASDVYEQYF.

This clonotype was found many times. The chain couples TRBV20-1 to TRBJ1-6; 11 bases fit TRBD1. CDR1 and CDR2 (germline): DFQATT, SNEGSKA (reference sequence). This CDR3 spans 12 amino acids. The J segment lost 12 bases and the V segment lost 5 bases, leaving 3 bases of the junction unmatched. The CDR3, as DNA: TGCAGTGCTGGACAGGGGGCGGGACCCCTCCACTTT. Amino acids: CSAGQGAGPLHF.

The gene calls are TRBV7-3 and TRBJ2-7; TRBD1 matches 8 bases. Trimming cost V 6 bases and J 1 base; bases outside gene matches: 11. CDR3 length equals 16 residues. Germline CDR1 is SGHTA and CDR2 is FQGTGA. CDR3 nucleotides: TGTGCCAGCAGTTTGGCTGCGGGACAGGTATCCTACGAGCAGTACTTC. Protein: CASSLAAGQVSYEQYF.

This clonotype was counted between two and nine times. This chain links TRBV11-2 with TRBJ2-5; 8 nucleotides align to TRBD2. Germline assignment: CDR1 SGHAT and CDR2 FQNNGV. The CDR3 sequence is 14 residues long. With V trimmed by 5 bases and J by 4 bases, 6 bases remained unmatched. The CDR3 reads CASSPGRGGETQYF. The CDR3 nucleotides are TGTGCCAGCAGCCCCGGACGGGGGGGAGAGACCCAGTACTTC. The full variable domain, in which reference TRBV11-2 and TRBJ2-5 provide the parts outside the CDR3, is EAGVAQSPRYKIIEKRQSVAFWCNPISGHATLYWYQQILGQGPKLLIQFQNNGVVDDSQLPKDRFSAERLKGVDSTLKIQPAKLEDSAVYLCASSPGRGGETQYFGPGTRLLVL.

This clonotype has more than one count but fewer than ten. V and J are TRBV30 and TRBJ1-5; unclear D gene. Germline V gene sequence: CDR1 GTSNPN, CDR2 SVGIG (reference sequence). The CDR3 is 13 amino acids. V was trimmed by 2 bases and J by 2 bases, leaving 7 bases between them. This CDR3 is CAWSRGRNQPQHF. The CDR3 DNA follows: TGTGCCTGGAGTAGAGGGCGCAATCAGCCCCAGCATTTT.

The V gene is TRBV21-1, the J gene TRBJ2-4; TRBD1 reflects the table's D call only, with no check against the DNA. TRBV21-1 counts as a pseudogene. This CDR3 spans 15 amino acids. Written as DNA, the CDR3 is TGTGCCAGCAGCTCTGCAAGGACACTTAAAAACATTCAGTACTTC. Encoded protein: CASSSARTLKNIQYF.

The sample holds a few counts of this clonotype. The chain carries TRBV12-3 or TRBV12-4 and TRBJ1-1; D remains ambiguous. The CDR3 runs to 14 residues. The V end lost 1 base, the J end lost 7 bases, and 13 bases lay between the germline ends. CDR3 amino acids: CASSLGSSVSEAFF. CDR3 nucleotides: TGTGCCAGCAGTTTAGGTAGTTCCGTCAGTGAAGCTTTCTTT.

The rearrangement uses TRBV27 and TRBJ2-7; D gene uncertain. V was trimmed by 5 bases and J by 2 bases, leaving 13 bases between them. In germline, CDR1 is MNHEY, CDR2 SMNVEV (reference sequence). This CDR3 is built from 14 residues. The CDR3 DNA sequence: TGTGCCAGCAGTCTAAAGGACCGAGCCTACGAGCAGTACTTC. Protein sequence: CASSLKDRAYEQYF.

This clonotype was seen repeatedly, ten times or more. The CDR3 protein is CASSLVGKVNWYEQYF. The CDR3, as DNA: TGTGCCAGCAGCTTAGTCGGTAAGGTGAACTGGTACGAGCAGTACTTC. This chain connects TRBV5-6 to TRBJ2-7; no firm D call. This CDR3 is 16 amino acids long. The germline V and J ends were trimmed by 2 bases and 4 bases, with 19 bases remaining between them. CDR1 and CDR2 (germline): SGHDT, YYEEEE.

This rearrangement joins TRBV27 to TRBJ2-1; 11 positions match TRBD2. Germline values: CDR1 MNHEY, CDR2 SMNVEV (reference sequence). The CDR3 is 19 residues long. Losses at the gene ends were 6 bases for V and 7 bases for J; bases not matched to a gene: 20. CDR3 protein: CASSLLDLAGGISSNEQFF. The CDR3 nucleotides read TGTGCCAGCAGCCTTCTCGACCTAGCGGGAGGCATTAGTAGTAATGAGCAGTTCTTC.

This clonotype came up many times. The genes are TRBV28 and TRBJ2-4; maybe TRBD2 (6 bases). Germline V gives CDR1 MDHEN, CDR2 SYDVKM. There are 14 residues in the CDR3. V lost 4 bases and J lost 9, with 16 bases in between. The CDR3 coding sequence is TGTGCCAGCAGTTGGGGAGGTTCCCCCAGCATTCAGTACTTC. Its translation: CASSWGGSPSIQYF.

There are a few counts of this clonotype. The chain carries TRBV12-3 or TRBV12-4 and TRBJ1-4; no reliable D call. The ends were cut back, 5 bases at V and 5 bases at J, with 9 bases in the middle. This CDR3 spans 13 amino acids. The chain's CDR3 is CASSVGPNEKLFF. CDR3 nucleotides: TGTGCCAGCAGTGTAGGTCCAAATGAAAAACTGTTTTTT.